This T cell receptor beta chain was recorded in a study of blood T cell repertoires in COVID-19. The data were produced by immunoSEQ multiplex PCR, yet TCRdb's version contains in-frame clones alone and is incomplete. The sample includes 150,000 or so clones, about 93% of them seen just once. Trimming removed 3 bases from V and 7 bases from J, with 12 bases in between. CDR3 length: 13 residues. Germline CDR1 is WSHSY and CDR2 is SAAADI. The specimen was peripheral blood. The J gene is TRBJ1-1, the V gene TRBV10-2; D may be TRBD1 (5 bases). This clonotype was obtained from a woman in her 50s with acute or convalescent COVID-19. This CDR3 is CASSELAGVEAFF. The CDR3 DNA follows: TGCGCCAGCAGTGAACTCGCGGGGGTTGAAGCTTTCTTT.